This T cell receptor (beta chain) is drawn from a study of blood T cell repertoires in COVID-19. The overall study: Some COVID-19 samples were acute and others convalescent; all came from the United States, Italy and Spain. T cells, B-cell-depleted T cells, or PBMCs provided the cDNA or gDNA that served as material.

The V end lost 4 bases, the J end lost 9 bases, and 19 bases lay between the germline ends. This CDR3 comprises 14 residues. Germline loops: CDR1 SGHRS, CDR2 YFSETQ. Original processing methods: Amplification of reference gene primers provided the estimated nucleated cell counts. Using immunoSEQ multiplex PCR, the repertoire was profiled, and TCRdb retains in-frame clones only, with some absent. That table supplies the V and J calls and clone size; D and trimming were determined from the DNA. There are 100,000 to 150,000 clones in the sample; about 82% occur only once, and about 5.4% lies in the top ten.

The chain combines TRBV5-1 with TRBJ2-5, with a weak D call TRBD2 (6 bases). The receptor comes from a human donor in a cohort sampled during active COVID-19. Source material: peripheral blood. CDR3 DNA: TGCGCCAGCAGCATGGGCACTAGCCCACCGGCCCAGTACTTC. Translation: CASSMGTSPPAQYF.